Below are 10 T cell receptor beta chains sequenced from a single sample in a study of T cells in Graves' hyperthyroidism and ophthalmopathy (dated by TCRdb to about 2019). The library was generated by multiplex PCR. Sequencer: Illumina HiSeq 2000. TCR beta CDR3 regions were amplified from RNA transcripts. For the first round of RT-PCR on the TCR CDR3, the HTBI primer set was used together with the Qiagen OneStep RT-PCR kit. The public reads were reanalyzed by TCRdb: fastp trimming at Q25, MiXCR alignment, in-frame beta chains only. Rows merge per CDR3 protein into single entries with the most common DNA and genes. For this sample the table gives tens of thousands of distinct CDR3 sequences, of which 45% to 65% were detected only once. The ten largest make up about 34% of the sample. The sequenced material came from peripheral blood or thyroid tissue (not recorded which). These receptors originate from a man younger than 35 with Graves' hyperthyroidism.

The V call is TRBV20-1, the J call TRBJ2-6; 9 positions match TRBD1. The V gene's germline CDR1 is DFQATT and CDR2 SNEGSKA (reference sequence). The CDR3 is made up of 15 amino acids. V gave up 3 bases and J gave up 2 bases; unmatched junction bases: 2. The DNA of the CDR3 is TGCAGTGCTAGGGGGACAGGGCCTGGGGCCAACGTCCTGACTTTC. Translated, it gives CSARGTGPGANVLTF.

This clonotype was observed at least ten times. V is TRBV7-2 and J is TRBJ1-5; D not certain. This CDR3 comprises 16 residues. Germline V gene sequence: CDR1 SGHTA, CDR2 FQGNSA. Trimming left V 2 bases short and J 4 bases short, with 15 bases between. CDR3 DNA: TGTGCCAGCAGCTTACGTCCGGGTAGCGAAAATCAGCCCCAGCATTTT. It translates to CASSLRPGSENQPQHF.

V and J are TRBV20-1 and TRBJ1-5; unclear D gene. V was clipped by 8 bases and J by 15 bases, with 20 bases between them. This CDR3 is built from 11 residues. Germline V gene lookup returns CDR1 DFQATT and CDR2 SNEGSKA (reference sequence). The CDR3 DNA reads as TGCAGTTTATGGCCGGGTTCCCCCTGGCATTTT. Translation: CSLWPGSPWHF.

The rearrangement joins TRBV7-2 to TRBJ1-6; the D is unclear. Germline V lookup: CDR1 SGHTA, CDR2 FQGNSA. V shed 5 bases and J shed 7 bases, with 3 bases lying between them. The CDR3 loop spans 11 amino acids. The CDR3 region is CASSANSPLHF. DNA of the CDR3: TGTGCCAGCAGCGCAAATTCACCCCTCCACTTT.

Turning to this clonotype: No DNA is shown, since the ends of the CDR3 on it are uncertain; the CDR3 is the one TCRdb lists. The rearrangement uses TRBV2 and TRBJ1-1; TRBD1, the table's D call, lacks a check against the DNA. With termini counted, the CDR3 has 24 amino acids. The germline V gene has CDR1 SNHLY and CDR2 FYNNEI. The CDR3 loop is CAAQGSAGANVLTFGAGMNTEAFF.

A single count supports this clonotype. This rearrangement joins TRBV9 to TRBJ1-4; possibly TRBD1 for D (6 bases). V shed 4 bases and J shed 5 bases, with 12 bases lying between them. The CDR3 covers 14 residues. Germline-derived CDR1 and CDR2 are SGDLS and YYNGEE. CDR3 DNA sequence: TGTGCCAGCAGCTTCGGGCAGGGGAATGAAAAACTGTTTTTT. It specifies CASSFGQGNEKLFF.

The V gene is TRBV20-1, the J gene TRBJ2-7; 13 bases fit TRBD2. Germline loops: CDR1 DFQATT, CDR2 SNEGSKA (reference sequence). This CDR3 contains 15 residues. After removal of 5 bases from V and 7 bases from J, the junction contained 11 bases not matched to a gene. This CDR3 is CSAEHRTSGSSEQYF. CDR3 in DNA: TGCAGTGCTGAGCACCGGACTAGCGGGAGTAGTGAGCAGTACTTC.

This clonotype occurred many times. The chain joins TRBV5-1 to TRBJ1-1; no reliable D call. The CDR3 has 13 residues. V was cut by 4 bases and J by 0 bases, with 7 bases left in between. CDR1 and CDR2 from the germline V gene are SGHRS and YFSETQ. DNA for the CDR3: TGCGCCAGCAGCGAAAACTTGAACACTGAAGCTTTCTTT. The encoded protein is CASSENLNTEAFF.

The chain combines TRBV29-1 with TRBJ1-2; D remains ambiguous. Germline V gives CDR1 SQVTM, CDR2 ANQGSEA. There are 14 residues in the CDR3. The V end lost 3 bases, the J end lost 1 base, and 12 bases lay between the germline ends. CDR3 sequence reads: CSVDPNDYNYGYTF. CDR3 DNA sequence: TGCAGCGTTGACCCGAACGATTATAACTATGGCTACACCTTC.

The V gene is TRBV7-9, the J gene TRBJ2-7; 10 positions match TRBD2. The germline V gene encodes CDR1 SEHNR and CDR2 FQNEAQ (reference sequence). The CDR3 has 16 amino acids. The V and J ends lost 4 bases and 1 base, in that order; junction bases with no gene match: 7. The DNA for the CDR3 is TGTGCCAGCAGCTCCCGAGCGGGGGGGCGGTCCTACGAGCAGTACTTC. The encoded protein is CASSSRAGGRSYEQYF.